The sequence of this T cell receptor beta chain was determined in a study of blood T cell repertoires in COVID-19. This clone was seen only once. Profiled with immunoSEQ multiplex PCR; TCRdb holds only in-frame clones, not every one. The table shows a few hundred thousand clones, with about nine tenths occurring only once. The germline V gene encodes CDR1 MDHEN and CDR2 SYDVKM. Between the trimmed V and J ends, which lost 6 bases and 6 bases, there was a span of 9 bases. The CDR3 has 13 residues. The Seattle site enrolled patients during active infection and followed them longitudinally. Material: peripheral blood. The TCR was taken from a woman aged 55-75 years with COVID-19, enrolled during active disease. The V call is TRBV28, the J call TRBJ1-6; the D is unclear. The CDR3 protein is CASSYVPNSPLHF. The CDR3, as DNA: TGTGCCAGCAGCTATGTGCCTAATTCACCCCTCCACTTT.